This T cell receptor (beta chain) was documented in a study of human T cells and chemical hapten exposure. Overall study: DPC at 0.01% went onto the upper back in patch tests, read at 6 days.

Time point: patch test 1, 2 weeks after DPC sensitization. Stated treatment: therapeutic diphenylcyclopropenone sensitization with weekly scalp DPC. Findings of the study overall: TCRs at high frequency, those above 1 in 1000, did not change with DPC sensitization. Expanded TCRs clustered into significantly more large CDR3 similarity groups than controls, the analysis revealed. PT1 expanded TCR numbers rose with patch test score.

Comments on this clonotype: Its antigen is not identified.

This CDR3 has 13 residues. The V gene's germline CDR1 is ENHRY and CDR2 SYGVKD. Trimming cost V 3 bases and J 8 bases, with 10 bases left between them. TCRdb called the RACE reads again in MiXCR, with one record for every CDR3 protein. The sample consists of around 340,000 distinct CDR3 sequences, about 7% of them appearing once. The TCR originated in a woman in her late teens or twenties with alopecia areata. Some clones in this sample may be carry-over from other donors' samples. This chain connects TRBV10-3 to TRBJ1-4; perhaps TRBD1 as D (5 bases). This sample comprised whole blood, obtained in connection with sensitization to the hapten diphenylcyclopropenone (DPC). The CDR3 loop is CAISDPGTEKLFF. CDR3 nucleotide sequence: TGTGCCATCAGTGACCCAGGGACGGAAAAACTGTTTTTT.